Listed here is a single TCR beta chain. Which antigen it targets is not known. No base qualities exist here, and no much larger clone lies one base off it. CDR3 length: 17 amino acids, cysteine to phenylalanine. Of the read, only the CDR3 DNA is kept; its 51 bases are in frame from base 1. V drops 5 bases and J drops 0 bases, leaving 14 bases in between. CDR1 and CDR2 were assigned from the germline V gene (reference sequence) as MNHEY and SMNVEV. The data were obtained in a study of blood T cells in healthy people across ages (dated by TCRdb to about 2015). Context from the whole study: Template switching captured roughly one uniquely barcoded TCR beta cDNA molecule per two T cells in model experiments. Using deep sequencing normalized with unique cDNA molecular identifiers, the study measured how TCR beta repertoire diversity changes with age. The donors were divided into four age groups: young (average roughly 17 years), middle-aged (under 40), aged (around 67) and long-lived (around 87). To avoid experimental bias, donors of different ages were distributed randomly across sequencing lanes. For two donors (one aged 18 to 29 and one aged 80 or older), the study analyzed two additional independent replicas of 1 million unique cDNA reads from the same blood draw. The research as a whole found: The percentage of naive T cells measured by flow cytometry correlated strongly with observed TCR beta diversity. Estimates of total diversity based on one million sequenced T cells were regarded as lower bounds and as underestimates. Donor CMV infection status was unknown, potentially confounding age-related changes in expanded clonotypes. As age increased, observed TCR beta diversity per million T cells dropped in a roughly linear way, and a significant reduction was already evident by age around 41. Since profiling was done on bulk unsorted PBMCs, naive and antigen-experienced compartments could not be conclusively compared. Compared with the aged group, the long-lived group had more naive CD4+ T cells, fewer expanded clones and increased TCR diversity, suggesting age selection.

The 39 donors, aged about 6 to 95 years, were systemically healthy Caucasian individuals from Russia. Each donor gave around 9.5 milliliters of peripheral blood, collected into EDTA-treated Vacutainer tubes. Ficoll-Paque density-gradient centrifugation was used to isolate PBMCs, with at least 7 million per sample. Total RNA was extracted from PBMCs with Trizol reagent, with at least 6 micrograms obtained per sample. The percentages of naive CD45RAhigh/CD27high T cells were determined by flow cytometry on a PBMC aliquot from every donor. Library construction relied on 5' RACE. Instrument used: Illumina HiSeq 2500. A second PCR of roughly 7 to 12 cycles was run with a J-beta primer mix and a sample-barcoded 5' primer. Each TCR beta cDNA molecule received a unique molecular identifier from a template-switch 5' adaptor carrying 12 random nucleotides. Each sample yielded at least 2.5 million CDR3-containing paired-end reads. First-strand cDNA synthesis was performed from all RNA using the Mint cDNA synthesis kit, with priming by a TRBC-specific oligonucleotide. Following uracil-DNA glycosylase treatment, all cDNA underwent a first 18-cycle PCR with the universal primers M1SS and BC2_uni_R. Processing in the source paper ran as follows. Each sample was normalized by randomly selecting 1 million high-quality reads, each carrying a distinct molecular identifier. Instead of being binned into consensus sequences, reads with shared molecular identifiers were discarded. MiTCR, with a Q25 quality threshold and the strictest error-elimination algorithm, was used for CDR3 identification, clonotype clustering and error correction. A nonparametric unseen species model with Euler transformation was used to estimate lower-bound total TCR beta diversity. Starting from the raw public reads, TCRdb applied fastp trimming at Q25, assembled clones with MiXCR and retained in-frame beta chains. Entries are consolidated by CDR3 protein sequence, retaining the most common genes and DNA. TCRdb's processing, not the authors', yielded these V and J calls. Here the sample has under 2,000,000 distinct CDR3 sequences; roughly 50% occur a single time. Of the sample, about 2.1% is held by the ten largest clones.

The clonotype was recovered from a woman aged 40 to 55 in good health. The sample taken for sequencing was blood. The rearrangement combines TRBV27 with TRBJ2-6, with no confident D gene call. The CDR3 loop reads CASSPSPTGSGANVLTF. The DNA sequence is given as TGTGCCAGCAGTCCTTCCCCGACGGGCTCTGGGGCCAACGTCCTGACTTTC.